These 22 T cell receptor beta chains were all obtained from the same sample, sequenced in a study of T cell repertoires in cytomegalovirus infection. TCRdb passed the reads through MiXCR, listing each CDR3 protein once. The sample has 200,000 to 250,000 distinct CDR3 sequences, approximately 7% seen once. Sequenced input: PBMCs. The receptor set was obtained from a human donor in good health (CMV status not recorded). Some clones in this sample may be carry-over from other donors' samples.

This clonotype was picked up many times. The chain links TRBV10-3 to TRBJ1-3; TRBD1 aligns across 8 bases. There are 14 residues in the CDR3. Looked up from germline, CDR1 is ENHRY and CDR2 is SYGVKD. The trim removed 6 bases at V and 4 bases at J, leaving 5 bases unmatched. The CDR3 DNA reads as TGTGCCATCAGCGATACAGGGGGAGGAAACACCATATATTTT. Protein sequence: CAISDTGGGNTIYF.

In its sample, this clonotype was seen many times. The chain combines TRBV2 with TRBJ1-2, with D possibly TRBD1 on 5 matching bases. The ends were cut back, 6 bases at V and 6 bases at J, with 17 bases in the middle. Germline assignment: CDR1 SNHLY and CDR2 FYNNEI. CDR3 size: 14 residues. CDR3 nucleotides: TGTGCCAGCAGGCCCTTCGGAGGGGCGAATGGCTACACCTTC. Residues: CASRPFGGANGYTF.

This clonotype occurred many times. This chain uses TRBV24-1 with TRBJ2-5; D is possibly TRBD1 or TRBD2 (5 bases each). Deletions cut 4 bases from V and 4 bases from J, with 15 bases between. There are 15 residues in the CDR3. CDR1 is KGHDR and CDR2 is SFDVKD in the germline V gene. CDR3 amino acids: CATSEGTATRETQYF. Here the CDR3 DNA reads TGTGCCACCAGTGAAGGGACGGCCACGCGAGAGACCCAGTACTTC.

This clonotype came up many times. This chain uses TRBV29-1 with TRBJ2-5, with 8 bases fitting TRBD2. Germline V lookup: CDR1 SQVTM, CDR2 ANQGSEA. The CDR3 loop spans 16 amino acids. J was trimmed by 1 base and V by 6 bases; bases with no gene match: 13. CDR3 nucleotide sequence: TGCAGCGTGGGAGTTCCCTACGGGGGGGTCCAAGAGACCCAGTACTTC. Translated, it gives CSVGVPYGGVQETQYF.

In its sample, this clonotype was seen many times. V usage is TRBV2 and J usage is TRBJ2-2, with D unresolved. Looked up from germline, CDR1 is SNHLY and CDR2 is FYNNEI. The CDR3 contains 15 residues. Trimming removed 2 bases at V and 0 bases at J, with 7 bases between. CDR3 in amino acids: CASSERRTNTGELFF. DNA for the CDR3: TGTGCCAGCAGTGAAAGGCGGACGAACACCGGGGAGCTGTTTTTT.

The table lists this clonotype with many counts. V gene TRBV28 combines with J gene TRBJ1-2; no clear D gene. V was pared by 2 bases and J by 3 bases, with 10 bases between. This CDR3 comprises 14 residues. Looked up from germline, CDR1 is MDHEN and CDR2 is SYDVKM. The CDR3 loop reads CASSLVRGDYGYTF. The CDR3 coding sequence is TGTGCCAGCAGTTTAGTTCGCGGGGACTATGGCTACACCTTC.

This clonotype occurred many times. The V gene is TRBV5-1, the J gene TRBJ1-6, with TRBD1 identical over 12 bases. CDR1 SGHRS and CDR2 YFSETQ come from the germline V gene. V gave up 4 bases and J gave up 8 bases; unmatched junction bases: 10. The CDR3 has 17 residues. Here the CDR3 reads CASSDPGQGALHSPLHF. CDR3 coding DNA: TGCGCCAGCAGCGATCCGGGACAGGGGGCTTTACATTCACCCCTCCACTTT.

This clonotype was recorded a few times. V gene TRBV6-5 combines with J gene TRBJ2-7; 8 nucleotides agree with TRBD1. J lost 3 bases, V lost 4 bases, and 8 bases had no gene match. Germline V gene lookup returns CDR1 MNHEY and CDR2 SVGAGI. This CDR3 has 15 residues. The DNA for the CDR3 is TGTGCCAGCAGTTTAGTAGGACAGGGATTCTACGAGCAGTACTTC. It is translated as CASSLVGQGFYEQYF.

This clonotype was counted at least ten times. The DNA for the CDR3 is TGTGCCAGCTCACCACCGGGGTTCACCGGCTACACCTTC. Translated: CASSPPGFTGYTF. V is TRBV18 and J is TRBJ1-2; D is ambiguous. This CDR3 region has 13 residues. CDR1 is KGHSH and CDR2 is LQKENI in the germline V gene. V lost 0 bases, J lost 8 bases, and 10 bases lay in between.

The J gene is TRBJ2-7, the V gene TRBV20-1; 7 positions agree with TRBD1. The CDR3 runs to 14 residues. The ends lost 6 bases at V and 0 bases at J; junction bases unmatched: 8. CDR1 and CDR2 from the germline V gene are DFQATT and SNEGSKA (reference sequence). CDR3 nucleotide sequence: TGCAGTGCAGAGGACAGGATGAGCTCCTACGAGCAGTACTTC. It specifies CSAEDRMSSYEQYF.

V is TRBV7-2 and J is TRBJ2-1, with D perhaps matching TRBD2 (6 bases). CDR1 and CDR2 from the germline V gene are SGHTA and FQGNSA. The CDR3 has 14 amino acids. V gave up 3 bases and J gave up 9 bases, with 15 bases separating them. The CDR3, as DNA: TGTGCCAGCAGCTTTCTAGCGAGAAACTCTGAGCAGTTCTTC. As protein: CASSFLARNSEQFF. Full variable domain (outside the CDR3, taken from reference TRBV7-2 and TRBJ2-1): GAGVSQSPSNKVTEKGKDVELRCDPISGHTALYWYRQSLGQGLEFLIYFQGNSAPDKSGLPSDRFSAERTGGSVSTLTIQRTQQEDSAVYLCASSFLARNSEQFFGPGTRLTVL.

This clonotype was detected ten times or more. The chain uses TRBV10-3 and TRBJ1-1, with TRBD1 as a possible D gene (5 bases). V shed 0 bases and J shed 6 bases, with 5 bases lying between them. The germline V gene has CDR1 ENHRY and CDR2 SYGVKD. CDR3 size: 12 residues. The CDR3 loop is CAISESTAEAFF. The CDR3 DNA sequence: TGTGCCATCAGTGAGTCGACAGCTGAAGCTTTCTTT.

This clonotype appeared many times. The V call is TRBV20-1, the J call TRBJ2-3, with TRBD2 matching over 7 bases. CDR3 length: 14 amino acids. The V gene end was trimmed by 3 bases and the J gene end by 3 bases; junction bases not matched to a gene: 6. Germline V lookup: CDR1 DFQATT, CDR2 SNEGSKA (reference sequence). The CDR3 region is CSASAGVATDTQYF. The CDR3 bases are TGCAGTGCTAGTGCGGGGGTGGCGACAGATACGCAGTATTTT.

This clonotype has ten or more counts. This sequence joins TRBV5-1 and TRBJ2-3; TRBD1 aligns across 7 bases. Per germline, CDR1 SGHRS and CDR2 YFSETQ. This CDR3 has 16 residues. V was pared by 0 bases and J by 0 bases, with 4 bases of the junction left unmatched. This chain's CDR3 is CASSLEPGQSTDTQYF. The DNA of the CDR3 is TGCGCCAGCAGCTTGGAACCGGGACAGAGCACAGATACGCAGTATTTT.

This clonotype was counted many times. CDR3: CASRRDRNIQYF. The CDR3 bases are TGTGCCAGCAGGAGGGACAGAAACATTCAGTACTTC. The rearrangement joins TRBV6-2 or TRBV6-3 to TRBJ2-4; 7 bases are a match to TRBD1. The CDR3 is made up of 12 amino acids. Germline lookup yields CDR1 MNHEY and CDR2 SVGEGT. The ends lost 6 bases at V and 6 bases at J; junction bases unmatched: 2.

Ten or more counts support this clonotype. The chain employs TRBV7-2 and TRBJ2-5; D perhaps matches TRBD1 (5 bases). V was pared by 4 bases and J by 1 base, with 7 bases between. Germline V gives CDR1 SGHTA, CDR2 FQGNSA. The CDR3 runs 13 residues. Here the CDR3 reads CASSSRVQETQYF. The CDR3 region has the DNA TGTGCCAGCAGCTCCAGGGTCCAAGAGACCCAGTACTTC.

This clonotype was counted at least ten times. V is TRBV4-3 and J is TRBJ1-2, with 8 bases that match TRBD1. The CDR3 covers 15 residues. CDR1 LGHNA and CDR2 YSLEER come from the germline V gene. V shed 2 bases, J shed 4 bases, and the junction held 6 bases outside the gene matches. DNA for the CDR3: TGCGCCAGCAGCCAACTTCAGGGGGCTCTCTATGGCTACACCTTC. Translating it yields CASSQLQGALYGYTF.

This clonotype was picked up many times. The V gene is TRBV7-9, the J gene TRBJ2-1, with D unresolved. The CDR3 length is 15 residues. Trimming removed 2 bases at V and 9 bases at J, with 17 bases between. CDR1 is SEHNR and CDR2 is FQNEAQ in the germline V gene (reference sequence). The CDR3 sequence: CASSLKVLSASEQFF. The CDR3 region has the DNA TGTGCCAGCAGCTTAAAGGTCCTATCCGCAAGTGAGCAGTTCTTC.

The sample holds many counts of this clonotype. The chain carries TRBV20-1 and TRBJ2-3; 10 bases are a match to TRBD1. Germline assignment: CDR1 DFQATT and CDR2 SNEGSKA (reference sequence). Trimming removed 0 bases from V and 1 base from J; junction bases left unmatched: 16. The CDR3 is made up of 20 amino acids. CDR3 residues: CSARDRGGQGSPRGTDTQYF. DNA for the CDR3: TGCAGTGCTAGAGATCGGGGGGGACAGGGGTCCCCTCGAGGCACAGATACGCAGTATTTT.

This clonotype was recorded many times. The rearrangement joins TRBV7-3 to TRBJ2-5; TRBD2 matches at 8 bases. V was clipped by 5 bases and J by 4 bases; unmatched bases: 12. The CDR3 totals 16 residues. Germline CDR1 SGHTA, CDR2 FQGTGA. The DNA of the CDR3 is TGTGCCAGCAGCCGCCCACACCCGGGGGGGGGAGAGACCCAGTACTTC. This gives the protein CASSRPHPGGGETQYF.

This clonotype was seen at least ten times. V and J are TRBV4-3 and TRBJ1-6; tentatively, D is TRBD1 (6 bases). CDR3 size: 17 residues. The germline CDR1 and CDR2 sequences are LGHNA and YSLEER. Trimming shortened V by 4 bases and J by 0 bases, and 13 bases separated the two germline ends. Written as DNA, the CDR3 is TGCGCCAGCAGCCCAGACAGGCTCAGCTCCTATAATTCACCCCTCCACTTT. It codes for CASSPDRLSSYNSPLHF.

This clonotype was counted many times. The chain has TRBV7-2 and TRBJ1-5; 7 bases align to TRBD1. Germline assignment: CDR1 SGHTA and CDR2 FQGNSA. The CDR3 has 16 amino acids. With V trimmed by 1 base and J by 7 bases, 10 bases remained unmatched. The CDR3 bases are TGTGCCAGCAGCTTAGATGGAGGGGGCTCGGGGCAGCCCCAGCATTTT. Translated: CASSLDGGGSGQPQHF.